The present entry profiles one T cell receptor (beta chain) with its context. The antigen is not known. TCRdb processed the 5' RACE reads anew with MiXCR; each CDR3 protein has one entry. The sample includes roughly 97,000 distinct CDR3 sequences, about 8.6% of them seen just once. The CDR3 is 15 amino acids. The germline gives CDR1 SGHAT, CDR2 FQNNGV. Between the trimmed V and J ends, which lost 4 bases and 6 bases, there was a span of 17 bases. This sample was included in a study of CD8 T cells in ankylosing spondylitis. Study-level points and caveats: Reported data indicate significant enrichment of disease-linked clones within matched ankylosing spondylitis synovial fluid. A CD8+ phenotype characterized the disease-linked clones, which were relatively rare in peripheral blood. Several highly homologous variants formed a TCR beta motif that appeared characteristic of ankylosing spondylitis blood.

The rearrangement joins TRBV11-2 to TRBJ2-3, with D possibly being TRBD1 (6 bases). This clonotype originated in a male donor with ankylosing spondylitis or in good health (not recorded which). Sequencing was carried out using blood, either unsorted or a sorted T cell fraction (not recorded which). CDR3 nucleotide sequence: TGTGCCAGCAGCTGGACAGACCCCCCCACCGATACGCAGTATTTT. It is translated as CASSWTDPPTDTQYF.